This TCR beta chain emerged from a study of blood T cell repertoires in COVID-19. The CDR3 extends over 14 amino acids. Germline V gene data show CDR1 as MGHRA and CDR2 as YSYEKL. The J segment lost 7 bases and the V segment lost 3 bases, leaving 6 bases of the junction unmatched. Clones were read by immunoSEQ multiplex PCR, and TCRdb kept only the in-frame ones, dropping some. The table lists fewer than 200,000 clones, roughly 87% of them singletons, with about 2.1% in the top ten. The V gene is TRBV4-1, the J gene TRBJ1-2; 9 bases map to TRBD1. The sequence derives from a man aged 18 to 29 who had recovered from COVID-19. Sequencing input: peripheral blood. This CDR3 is CASSQPTGGPGYTF. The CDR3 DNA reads TGCGCCAGCAGCCAGCCGACAGGGGGACCTGGCTACACCTTC.